This T cell receptor (beta chain) was observed in a study of cytomegalovirus exposure and HLA in healthy donors. General study points: TCR beta chain V- and J-gene trimming was linked, in a later analysis, to a missense variant in DCLRE1C. Donors belonging to an Asian-associated ancestry cluster reportedly showed fewer N-insertions in productive TCRs than the approximately 680-donor mean, according to what a later analysis found.

Note on this clone: Its antigen is unknown.

This CDR3 has 15 amino acids. V lost 5 bases and J lost 8; bases outside the gene matches: 8. The germline V gene has CDR1 MNHEY and CDR2 SMNVEV (reference sequence). A multiplex PCR was run with 60 Vbeta primers and 13 Jbeta primers. The assay was immunoSEQ multiplex PCR, and TCRdb's table has in-frame clones only and misses some. The data hold 180,000 or so clones, with over 80% observed a single time. The V gene is TRBV27, the J gene TRBJ1-5; 11 bases map to TRBD1. The source material was PBMCs. This receptor was identified in a girl aged 5-17 years in good health and CMV-seropositive. This CDR3 is CASSPRRTGGKPQHF. The DNA for the CDR3 is TGTGCCAGCAGTCCCCGCCGGACAGGGGGCAAGCCCCAGCATTTT.